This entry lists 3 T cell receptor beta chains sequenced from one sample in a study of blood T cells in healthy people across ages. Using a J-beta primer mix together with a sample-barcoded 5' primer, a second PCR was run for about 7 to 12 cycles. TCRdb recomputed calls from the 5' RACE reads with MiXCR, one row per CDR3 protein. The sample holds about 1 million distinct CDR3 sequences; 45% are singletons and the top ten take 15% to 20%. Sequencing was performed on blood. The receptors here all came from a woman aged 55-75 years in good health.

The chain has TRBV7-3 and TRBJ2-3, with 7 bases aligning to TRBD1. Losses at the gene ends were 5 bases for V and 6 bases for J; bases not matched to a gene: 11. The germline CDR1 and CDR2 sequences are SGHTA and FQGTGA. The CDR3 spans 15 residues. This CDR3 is CASSTRGQWSDTQYF. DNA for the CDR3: TGTGCCAGCAGCACGAGGGGGCAGTGGTCCGATACGCAGTATTTT.

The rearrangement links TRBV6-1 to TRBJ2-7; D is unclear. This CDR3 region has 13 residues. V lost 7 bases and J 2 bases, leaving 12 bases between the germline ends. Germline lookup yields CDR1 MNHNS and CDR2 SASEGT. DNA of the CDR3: TGTGCCAGCACCCAAACTTCTACCTACGAGCAGTACTTC. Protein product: CASTQTSTYEQYF.

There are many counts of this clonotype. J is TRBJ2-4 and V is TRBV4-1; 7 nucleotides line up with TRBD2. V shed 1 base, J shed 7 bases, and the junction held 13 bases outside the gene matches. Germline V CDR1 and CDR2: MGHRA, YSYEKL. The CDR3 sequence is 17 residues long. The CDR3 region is CASSQVGKGLVENIQYF. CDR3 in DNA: TGCGCCAGCAGCCAAGTTGGAAAAGGACTAGTAGAGAACATTCAGTACTTC.